The subject of this entry is one TCR beta chain. What it binds is unknown. At the DNA level, this CDR3 is encoded by other sequences in the same sample as well. The V end was cut by 3 bases, the J end by 2 bases, with 17 bases between. The CDR3 covers 16 residues. CDR1 and CDR2 (germline): LGHNA, YNFKEQ. The data derive from a study of T cell responses to AZD1222 COVID-19 vaccine. Broader study findings: Clonal diversity may have been underestimated in mostly white British donors.

Produced via immunoSEQ multiplex PCR; TCRdb's table is partial and in-frame only. The sample comprises more than 140,000 clones, around 88% of which are singletons, and under 3.5% rests with the top ten. The rearrangement links TRBV4-2 to TRBJ2-7, with D unresolved. The clonotype was recovered from an adult in good health. The source was peripheral blood, collected on day 0 of MenACWY control vaccination. The chain's CDR3 is CASSQSAGRLTYEQYF. The CDR3 DNA reads TGTGCCAGCAGCCAGAGTGCTGGCCGCCTGACCTACGAGCAGTACTTC.